This T cell receptor (beta chain) comes out of a study of CD8+ T cells in alopecia areata. Study context: Treated patients took oral tofacitinib at 5 to 10 mg twice daily. Findings and caveats of the study: Under tofacitinib, numerous expanded lesional clonotypes remained detectable in scalp and blood. Lesional scalp, especially alopecia totalis/universalis, showed higher clonality than normal scalp.

RNA was extracted and reverse transcribed into cDNA as the sequencing template. Sequencing used immunoSEQ multiplex PCR; TCRdb keeps in-frame clones, though not all of them. This sample yields some 210,000 clones, of which approximately 72% are seen a single time; more than 0.95% belongs to the top ten. Treatment noted: oral pan-JAK inhibitor, 5-10 mg twice daily. The investigators collected lesional scalp punch biopsies and peripheral blood from alopecia areata patients. This clone appeared many times. The antigen is not known. The length of the CDR3 is 14 residues. CDR1 is SGHVS, CDR2 FQNEAQ, per germline. The V gene lost 5 bases and the J gene lost 9 bases, with 17 bases spanning the gap.

The V gene is TRBV7-8, the J gene TRBJ2-1; D might be TRBD1 or TRBD2, each matching 5 bases. The sequencing here drew on CD4+ T cells sorted from blood, taken at week 44, from a patient treated with tofacitinib. The TCR sequence derives from a human donor with alopecia areata. The CDR3 reads CASSVSRTGTEQFF. CDR3 nucleotide sequence: TGTGCCAGCAGCGTTAGCCGTACCGGGACTGAGCAGTTCTTC.